These 9 T cell receptor beta chains originate from one sample sequenced in a study of spatial heterogeneity in lung cancer. TCRdb processed the 5' RACE reads anew with MiXCR; each CDR3 protein has one entry. Here the sample spans about 85,000 distinct CDR3 sequences, approximately 21% being singletons. Stated time point: sample taken at primary tumor resection. The sequenced material consisted of unsorted whole RNA from tumor, nontumor lung or frozen PBMC. The starting material was PBMCs, obtained at surgery. The receptors were sampled from a male donor with early-stage non-small cell lung cancer.

This clonotype has a single count. V is TRBV6-2 or TRBV6-3 and J is TRBJ2-7; 14 bases line up with TRBD2. Germline CDR1 is MNHEY and CDR2 is SVGEGT. The CDR3 contains 15 residues. Trimming at V came to 7 bases and at J to 5 bases, leaving 7 bases not matched to a gene. This chain's CDR3 is CASTPGLAGVHEQYF. CDR3 in DNA: TGTGCCAGCACTCCGGGACTAGCGGGGGTTCACGAGCAGTACTTC.

This clonotype was seen a handful of times. The chain has TRBV7-9 and TRBJ2-7, with D perhaps matching TRBD1 (6 bases). Per germline, CDR1 SEHNR and CDR2 FQNEAQ (reference sequence). CDR3 size: 13 residues. Trimming stripped 1 base from V and 5 bases from J, with 9 bases between. The CDR3 here is CASSLVPGDEQYF. CDR3 nucleotides: TGTGCCAGCAGCTTAGTTCCAGGGGACGAGCAGTACTTC.

This clonotype was recorded once. This rearrangement joins TRBV6-2 or TRBV6-3 to TRBJ2-7; D perhaps matches TRBD2 (6 bases). Germline V gene data show CDR1 as MNHEY and CDR2 as SVGEGT. V gave up 5 bases and J gave up 2 bases, with 13 bases separating them. The CDR3 length is 14 residues. The CDR3 nucleotides read TGTGCCAGCAGTGTGGGACTCTTTACCTACGAGCAGTACTTC. It codes for CASSVGLFTYEQYF.

This clonotype was seen only a few times. This CDR3 reads CASSLSYSTDTQYF. The CDR3, as DNA: TGTGCCAGCAGCTTATCTTATAGCACAGATACGCAGTATTTT. The chain combines TRBV11-2 with TRBJ2-3; D ambiguous. CDR1 SGHAT and CDR2 FQNNGV come from the germline V gene. V was clipped by 2 bases and J by 0 bases, with 6 bases between them. The CDR3 spans 14 residues.

This clonotype has only a few counts. The chain links TRBV7-3 to TRBJ2-1; D gene unclear. This CDR3 is built from 13 residues. Germline CDR1 is SGHTA and CDR2 is FQGTGA. The V end was cut by 2 bases, the J end by 4 bases, with 6 bases between. The DNA of the CDR3 is TGTGCCAGCAGCTTACCCAATTACAATGAGCAGTTCTTC. Protein: CASSLPNYNEQFF.

There are a few counts of this clonotype. The gene calls are TRBV6-2 or TRBV6-3 and TRBJ2-3; 12 nucleotides agree with TRBD2. Germline CDR1 MNHEY, CDR2 SVGEGT. V dropped 5 bases and J dropped 11; count of bases not matched to a gene: 11. The CDR3 spans 15 residues. CDR3 nucleotide sequence: TGTGCCAGCAGTCACGGACTAGCGGGGACCGGAGGGCAGTATTTT. It encodes CASSHGLAGTGGQYF.

This clonotype has only one observation. This chain connects TRBV28 to TRBJ1-5; D ambiguous. The germline CDR1 and CDR2 sequences are MDHEN and SYDVKM. The CDR3 loop spans 12 amino acids. The germline V and J ends were trimmed by 4 bases and 7 bases, with 8 bases remaining between them. The CDR3 loop is CASSSGSQPQHF. The DNA of the CDR3 is TGTGCCAGCAGTTCGGGGTCACAGCCCCAGCATTTT.

At least ten counts were recorded for this clonotype. The chain joins TRBV12-3 or TRBV12-4 to TRBJ2-7, with 10 bases identical to TRBD2. The CDR3 spans 19 residues. The V and J ends lost 6 bases and 0 bases, in that order; junction bases with no gene match: 17. CDR3 DNA: TGTGCCAGCAGCCAAGCCGGGACTAGCGTAGGGAAAAGCTCCTACGAGCAGTACTTC. Residues: CASSQAGTSVGKSSYEQYF.

The chain uses TRBV15 and TRBJ1-1; D is uncertain. The CDR3 consists of 9 residues. Trimming cost V 11 bases and J 7 bases, with 8 bases left between them. The germline gives CDR1 LNHNV, CDR2 YYDKDF (reference sequence). In DNA, the CDR3 is TGTGCCGAGGTAGTTGAAGCTTTCTTT. Protein sequence: CAEVVEAFF.